The rows below give T cell receptor beta chains drawn from one sample of a study of beta chain features in type 1 diabetes. Sequencing used immunoSEQ multiplex PCR; TCRdb keeps in-frame clones, though not all of them. The table lists approximately 470,000 clones, approximately 31% of them singletons. The sequencing sample was made of naive CD4+ T cells from blood. The receptors shown here come from a man aged 18 to 29 in good health. Each CDR3 is given with its conserved first and last residue.

>TRBV19|TRBJ2-7
CASSMKVGYEQYF
>TRBV4-3|TRBJ2-3
CASSQVYRDTQYF
>TRBV30|TRBJ2-7
CAWEVRGGDSYEQYF
>TRBV7-2|TRBJ2-2
CASSTLPAGNTGELFF
>TRBV2|TRBJ2-3
CASSRQTDTQYF
>TRBV4-3|TRBJ2-7
CASSHRLAGVYEQYF
>TRBV2|TRBJ2-1
CASGGPAEQFF
>TRBV30|TRBJ2-5
CAWSAGATSGTQYF
>TRBV7-2|TRBJ1-5
CASSLERQPQHF
>TRBV7-6|TRBJ2-1
CASSPRDRGLNEQFF
>TRBV23-1|TRBJ2-3
CASSQIPRVTGTQYF
>TRBV7-3|TRBJ1-2
CASSPQPGQGRGYYGYTF
>TRBV6-5|TRBJ2-3
CASSYPTKDTQYF
>TRBV25-1|TRBJ2-7
CASSEQGSYEQYF
>TRBV7-2|TRBJ2-3
CASSYSPTDTQYF
>TRBV30|TRBJ2-7
CAWSGTSGRFYEQYF
>TRBV9|TRBJ2-5
CASSQSPGFQETQYF
>TRBV7-2|TRBJ2-3
CASSRDSIDTQYF
>TRBV15|TRBJ2-2
CATSRLRQGSGELFF
>TRBV5-1|TRBJ2-7
CASRGQTYEQYF
>TRBV5-1|TRBJ2-7
CASSILVGSSYEQYF
>TRBV5-4|TRBJ2-1
CASSLAGSSYNEQFF
>TRBV6-5|TRBJ2-1
CASSRQVNNEQFF
>TRBV28|TRBJ2-7
CATSAIPYEQYF
>TRBV30|TRBJ2-7
CAGRDRVLSRWEQYF
>TRBV9|TRBJ2-1
CASSELQEQFF
>TRBV25-1|TRBJ2-7
CASSEFGQHYEQYF
>TRBV9|TRBJ2-7
CASSVSDWDEQYF
>TRBV28|TRBJ2-7
CASTQRTGLYEQYF
>TRBV5-1|TRBJ2-5
CASSLEPPYQETQYF
>TRBV4-1|TRBJ2-3
CASSRTVDTQYF
>TRBV6-1|TRBJ2-1
CASRPQGAHEQFF
>TRBV6-1|TRBJ2-1
CASRTGQVDNEQFF
>TRBV25-1|TRBJ1-5
CASSEPRDRDQPQHF
>TRBV6-6|TRBJ2-7
CASSTSGGSYEQYF
>TRBV30|TRBJ2-2
CAWSKPPPGPPGELFF
>TRBV15|TRBJ2-3
CATSRVEPTDTQYF
>TRBV7-2|TRBJ2-5
CASSGRETQYF
>TRBV7-9|TRBJ2-6
CASSSGTEGSGANVLTF
>TRBV28|TRBJ2-7
CASSPGLEYEQYF